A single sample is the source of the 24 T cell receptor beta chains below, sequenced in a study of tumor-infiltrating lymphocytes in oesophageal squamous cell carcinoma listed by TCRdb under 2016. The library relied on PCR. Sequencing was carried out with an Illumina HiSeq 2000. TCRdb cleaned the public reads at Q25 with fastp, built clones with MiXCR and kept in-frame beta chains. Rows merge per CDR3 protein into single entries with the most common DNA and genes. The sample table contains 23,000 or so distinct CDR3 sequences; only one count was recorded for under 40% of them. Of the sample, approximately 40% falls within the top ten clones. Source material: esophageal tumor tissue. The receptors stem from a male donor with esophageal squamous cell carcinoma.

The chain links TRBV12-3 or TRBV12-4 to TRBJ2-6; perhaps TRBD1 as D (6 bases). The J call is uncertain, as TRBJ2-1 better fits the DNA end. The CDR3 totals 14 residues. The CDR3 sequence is CASSQILDSYEQFF. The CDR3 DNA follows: TGTGCCAGCAGTCAGATCCTGGACAGTTACGAGCAGTTCTTC.

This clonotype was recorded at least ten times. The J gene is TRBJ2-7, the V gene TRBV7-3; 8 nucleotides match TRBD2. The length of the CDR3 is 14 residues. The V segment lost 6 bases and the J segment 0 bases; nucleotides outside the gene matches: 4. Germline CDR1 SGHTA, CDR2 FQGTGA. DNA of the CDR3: TGTGCCAGCAGACCCAGCGGGGGCTCCTACGAGCAGTACTTC. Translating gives CASRPSGGSYEQYF.

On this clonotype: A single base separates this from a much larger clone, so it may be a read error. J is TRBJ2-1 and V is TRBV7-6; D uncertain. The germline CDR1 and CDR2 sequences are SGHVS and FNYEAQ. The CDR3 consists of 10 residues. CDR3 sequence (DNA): TGTGCTAGCAGCTCCTACGAGCAGGTCTTC. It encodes CASSSYEQVF.

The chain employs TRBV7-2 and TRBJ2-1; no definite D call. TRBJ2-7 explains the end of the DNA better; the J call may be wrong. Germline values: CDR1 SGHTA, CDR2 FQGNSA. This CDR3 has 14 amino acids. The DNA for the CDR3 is TGTGCCAGCAGCCAACGGGCCTCCTTCTACGAGCAGTACTTC. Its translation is CASSQRASFYEQYF.

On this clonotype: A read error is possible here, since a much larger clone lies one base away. In DNA form, the CDR3 reads TGTGCCACCAGTGATGGGGGGCTCGGCACCGAGGAGCTGTTTTTT. It codes for CATSDGGLGTEELFF. The V gene is TRBV24-1, the J gene TRBJ2-2; either TRBD1 or TRBD2 may fit D (6 bases each). Germline CDR1 KGHDR, CDR2 SFDVKD. This CDR3 has 15 residues.

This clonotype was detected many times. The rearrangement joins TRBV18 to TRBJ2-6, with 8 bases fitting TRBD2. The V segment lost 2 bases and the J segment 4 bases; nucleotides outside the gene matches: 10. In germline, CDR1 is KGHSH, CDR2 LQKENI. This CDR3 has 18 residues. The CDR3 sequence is CASSPSGGALDGANVLTF. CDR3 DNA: TGTGCCAGCTCACCATCGGGGGGGGCGCTGGACGGGGCCAACGTCCTGACTTTC.

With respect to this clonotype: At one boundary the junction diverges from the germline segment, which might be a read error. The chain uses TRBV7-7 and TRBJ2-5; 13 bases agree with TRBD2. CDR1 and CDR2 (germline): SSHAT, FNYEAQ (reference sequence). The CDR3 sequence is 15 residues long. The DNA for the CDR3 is TGTGCTAGCAGCTTGGGACTAGCGGGAAGCGAGACCCAGTACTTC. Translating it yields CASSLGLAGSETQYF.

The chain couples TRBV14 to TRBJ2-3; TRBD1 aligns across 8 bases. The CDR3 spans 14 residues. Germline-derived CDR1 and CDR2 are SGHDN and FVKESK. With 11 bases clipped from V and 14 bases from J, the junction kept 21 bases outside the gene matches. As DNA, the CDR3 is TGTGCCGACCCAACTCAGGGGGCGGCCGGGGAGCTGTATTTT. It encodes CADPTQGAAGELYF.

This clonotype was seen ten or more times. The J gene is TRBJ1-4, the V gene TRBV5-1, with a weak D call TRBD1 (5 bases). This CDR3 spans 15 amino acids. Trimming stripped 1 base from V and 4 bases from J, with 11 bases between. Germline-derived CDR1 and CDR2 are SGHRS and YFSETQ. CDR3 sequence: CASSLTGVDNEKLFF. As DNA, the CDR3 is TGCGCCAGCAGCTTGACGGGGGTCGATAATGAAAAACTGTTTTTT.

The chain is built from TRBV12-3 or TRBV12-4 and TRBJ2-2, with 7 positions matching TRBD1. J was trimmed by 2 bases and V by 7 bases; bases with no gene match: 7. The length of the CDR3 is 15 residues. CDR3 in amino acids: CASKDRVLNTGELFF. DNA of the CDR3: TGTGCCAGCAAAGACAGGGTTCTCAACACCGGGGAGCTGTTTTTT.

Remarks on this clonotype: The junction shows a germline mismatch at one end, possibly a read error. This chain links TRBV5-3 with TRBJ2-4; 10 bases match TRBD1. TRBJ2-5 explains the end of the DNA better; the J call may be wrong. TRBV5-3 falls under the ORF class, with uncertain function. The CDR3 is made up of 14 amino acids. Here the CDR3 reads CASSLGDRGETQYF. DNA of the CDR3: TGTGCCAGCAGCTTAGGGGACAGGGGCGAGACCCAGTACTTC.

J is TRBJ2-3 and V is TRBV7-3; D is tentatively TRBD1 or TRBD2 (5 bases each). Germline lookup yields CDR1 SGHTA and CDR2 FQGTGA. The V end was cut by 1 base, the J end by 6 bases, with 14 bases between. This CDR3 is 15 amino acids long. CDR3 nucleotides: TGTGCCAGCAGCTTAAGGGGGATAGTTACCGATACGCAGTATTTT. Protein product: CASSLRGIVTDTQYF.

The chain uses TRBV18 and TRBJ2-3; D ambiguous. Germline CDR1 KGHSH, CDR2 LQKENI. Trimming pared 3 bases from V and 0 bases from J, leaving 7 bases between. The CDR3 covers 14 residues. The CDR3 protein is CASSPISSTDTQYF. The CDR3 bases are TGTGCCAGCTCACCGATTTCTAGCACAGATACGCAGTATTTT.

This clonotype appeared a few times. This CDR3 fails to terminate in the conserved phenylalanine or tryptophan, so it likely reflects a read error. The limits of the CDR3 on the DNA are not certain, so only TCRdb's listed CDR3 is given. CDR3: CASSEGADYGYTFGS. V usage is TRBV6-1 and J usage is TRBJ2-1; the table's D call, TRBD2, has no DNA check behind it. The CDR3 spans 15 residues, counting both ends. The germline CDR1 and CDR2 sequences are MNHNS and SASEGT.

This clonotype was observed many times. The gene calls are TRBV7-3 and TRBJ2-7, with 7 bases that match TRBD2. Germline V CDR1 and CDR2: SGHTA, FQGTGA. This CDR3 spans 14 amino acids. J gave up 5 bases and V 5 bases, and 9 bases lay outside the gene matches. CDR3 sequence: CASSPMGGVHEQYF. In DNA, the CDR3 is TGTGCCAGCAGCCCGATGGGGGGGGTCCACGAGCAGTACTTC. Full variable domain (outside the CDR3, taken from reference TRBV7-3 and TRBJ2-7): GAGVSQTPSNKVTEKGKYVELRCDPISGHTALYWYRQSLGQGPEFLIYFQGTGAADDSGLPNDRFFAVRPEGSVSTLKIQRTERGDSAVYLCASSPMGGVHEQYFGPGTRLTVT.

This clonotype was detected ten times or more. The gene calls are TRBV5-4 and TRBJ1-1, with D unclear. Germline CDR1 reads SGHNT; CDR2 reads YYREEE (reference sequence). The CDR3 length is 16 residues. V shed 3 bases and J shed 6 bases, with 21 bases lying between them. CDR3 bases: TGTGCCAGCAGCTCGTCTTTGGAGGAATTTCGGCCTGAAGCTTTCTTT. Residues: CASSSSLEEFRPEAFF.

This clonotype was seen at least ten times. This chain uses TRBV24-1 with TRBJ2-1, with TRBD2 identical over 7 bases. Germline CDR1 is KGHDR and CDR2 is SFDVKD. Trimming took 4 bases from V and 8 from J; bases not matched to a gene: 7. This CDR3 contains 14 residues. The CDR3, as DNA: TGTGCCACCAGTGAGGTAGCGGGTGGTCATGAGCAGTTCTTC. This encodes CATSEVAGGHEQFF.

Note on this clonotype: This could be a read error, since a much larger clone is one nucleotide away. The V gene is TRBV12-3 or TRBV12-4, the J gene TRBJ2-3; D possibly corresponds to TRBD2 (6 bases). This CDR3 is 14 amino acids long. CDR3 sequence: CASRFSTSTDTPYF. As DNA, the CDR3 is TGTGCCAGCAGATTTAGTACTAGCACAGATACGCCGTATTTT.

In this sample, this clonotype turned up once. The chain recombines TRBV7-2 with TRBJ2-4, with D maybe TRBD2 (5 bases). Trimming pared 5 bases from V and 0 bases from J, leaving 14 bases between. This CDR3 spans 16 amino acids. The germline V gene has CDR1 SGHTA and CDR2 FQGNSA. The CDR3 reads CASSKDGILAKNIQYF. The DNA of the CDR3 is TGTGCCAGCAGCAAAGACGGGATACTAGCCAAAAACATTCAGTACTTC.

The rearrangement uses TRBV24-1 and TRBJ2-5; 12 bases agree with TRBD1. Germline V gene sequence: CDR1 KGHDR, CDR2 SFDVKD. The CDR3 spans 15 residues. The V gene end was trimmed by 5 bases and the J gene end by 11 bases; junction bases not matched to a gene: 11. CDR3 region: CATSAGTGGSNEQYF. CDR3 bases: TGTGCCACCAGTGCCGGGACAGGGGGCTCAAATGAGCAGTACTTC.

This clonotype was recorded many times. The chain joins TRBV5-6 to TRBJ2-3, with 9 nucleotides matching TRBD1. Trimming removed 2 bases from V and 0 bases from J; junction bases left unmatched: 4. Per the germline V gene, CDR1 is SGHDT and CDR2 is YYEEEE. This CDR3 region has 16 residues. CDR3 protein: CASSFMTGGSTDTQYF. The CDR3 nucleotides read TGTGCCAGCAGCTTTATGACAGGGGGAAGCACAGATACGCAGTATTTT.

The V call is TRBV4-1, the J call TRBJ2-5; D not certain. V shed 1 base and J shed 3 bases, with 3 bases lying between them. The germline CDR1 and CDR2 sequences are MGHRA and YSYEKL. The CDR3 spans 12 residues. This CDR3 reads CASSQVKETQYF. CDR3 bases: TGCGCCAGCAGCCAAGTTAAAGAGACCCAGTACTTC.

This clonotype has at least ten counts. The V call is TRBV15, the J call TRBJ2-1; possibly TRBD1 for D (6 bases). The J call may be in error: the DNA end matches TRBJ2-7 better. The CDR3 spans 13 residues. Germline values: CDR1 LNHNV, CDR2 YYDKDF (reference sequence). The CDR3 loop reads CATSLRRDNEQYF. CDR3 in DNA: TGTGCCACCAGCCTACGACGGGACAATGAGCAGTACTTC.

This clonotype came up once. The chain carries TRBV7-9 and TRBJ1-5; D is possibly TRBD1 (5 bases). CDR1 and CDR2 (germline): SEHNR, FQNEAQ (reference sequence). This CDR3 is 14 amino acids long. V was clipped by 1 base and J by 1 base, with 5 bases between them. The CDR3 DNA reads TGTGCCAGCAGCTTAGGACAGAGCAATCAGCCCCAGCATTTT. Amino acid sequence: CASSLGQSNQPQHF.